This T cell receptor (beta chain) was documented in a study of OX40 agonist ivuxolimab in advanced cancers. Across the study: Every 2 weeks, patients got intravenous ivuxolimab at one of six dose levels (0.01-10 mg/kg).

The protocol was immunoSEQ multiplex PCR, while the TCRdb copy is restricted to in-frame clones and leaves out a portion. Of about 77,000 clones in the sample, 85% were seen once. V dropped 5 bases and J dropped 4 bases, with 12 bases sitting between them. Germline CDR1 is MNHNS and CDR2 is SASEGT. The CDR3 has 13 amino acids. The sequenced sample was CD4+ or CD8+ T cells sorted from blood, obtained in a trial of the OX40 agonist ivuxolimab. V gene TRBV6-1 combines with J gene TRBJ2-7; maybe TRBD1 (6 bases). The sequence was obtained from an adult with an advanced solid tumor such as melanoma, head and neck, liver or kidney cancer. The CDR3, as DNA: TGTGCCAGCAGTCGGGACATTTCTTACGAGCAGTACTTC. This translates into CASSRDISYEQYF.